This TCR beta chain was obtained from a study of blood T cell repertoires in COVID-19. With V trimmed by 1 base and J by 4 bases, 11 bases remained unmatched. The CDR3 covers 18 residues. Germline lookup yields CDR1 MDHEN and CDR2 SYDVKM. Methods used by the authors: Amplification of reference gene primers was used by the study to estimate nucleated cell counts. The table came from immunoSEQ multiplex PCR; TCRdb's copy has only in-frame clones and leaves some out. V and J calls and clone size are given by that table; D and trimming were obtained from the DNA. The table records 180,000 or so clones, around 80% of them present only once.

The material sequenced was peripheral blood. V is TRBV28 and J is TRBJ2-2, with 8 nucleotides matching TRBD2. The sequence was collected from a woman of 80 years or more with COVID-19, enrolled during active disease. DNA of the CDR3: TGTGCCAGCAGTTTATTTAATATCGGGACTAGACTCACCGGGGAGCTGTTTTTT. This sequence encodes CASSLFNIGTRLTGELFF.